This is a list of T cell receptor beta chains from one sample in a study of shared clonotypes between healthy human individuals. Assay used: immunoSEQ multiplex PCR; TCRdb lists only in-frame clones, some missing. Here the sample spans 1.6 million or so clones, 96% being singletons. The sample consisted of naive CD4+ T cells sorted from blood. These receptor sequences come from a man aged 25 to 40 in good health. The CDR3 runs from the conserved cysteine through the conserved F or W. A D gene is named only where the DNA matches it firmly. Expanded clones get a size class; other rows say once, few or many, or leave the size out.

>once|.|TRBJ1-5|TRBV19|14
CASSINLSNQPQHF
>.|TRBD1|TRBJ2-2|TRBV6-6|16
CASSYGRAGGTGELFF
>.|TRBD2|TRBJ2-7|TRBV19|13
CASSPGTSYEQYF
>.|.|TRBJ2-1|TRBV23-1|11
CASTPWHEQFF
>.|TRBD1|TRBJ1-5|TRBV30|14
CAWSVGTGNQPQHF
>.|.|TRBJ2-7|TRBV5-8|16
CASSFTVRSRPYEQYF
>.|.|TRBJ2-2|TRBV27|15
CASSRFGASTGELFF
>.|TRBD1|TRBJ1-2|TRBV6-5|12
CASRDRGLGYTF
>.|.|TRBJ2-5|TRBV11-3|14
CASSSGRFEETQYF
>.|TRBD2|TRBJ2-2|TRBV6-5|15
CASSYLGGGTGELFF
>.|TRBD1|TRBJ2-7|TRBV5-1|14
CASSLIPGQDEQYF
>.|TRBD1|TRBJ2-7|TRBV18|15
CASSPPGRGTYEQYF
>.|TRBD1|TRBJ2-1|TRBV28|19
CASSLGSAGGAGSYNEQFF
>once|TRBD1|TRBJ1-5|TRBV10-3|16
CAISESDRGSNQPQHF
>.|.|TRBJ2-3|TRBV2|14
CASRGGVRTDTQYF
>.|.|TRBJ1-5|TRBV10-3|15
CAISESGASLLPQHF